These 23 T cell receptor beta chains share one sample of origin, sequenced in a study of blood T cells in healthy people across ages. The second PCR ran about 6 to 11 cycles with a sample-barcoded 5' primer and J-beta primers. TCRdb called the 5' RACE reads again in MiXCR, with one record for every CDR3 protein. The sample includes 1.5 million to 2 million distinct CDR3 sequences, 39% of them seen just once. The sequencing input was blood. The receptors were sampled from a human donor in good health.

This chain uses TRBV6-1 with TRBJ2-3, with no clear D. The V end lost 5 bases, the J end lost 6 bases, and 12 bases lay between the germline ends. Germline V gene sequence: CDR1 MNHNS, CDR2 SASEGT. The length of the CDR3 is 13 residues. CDR3 sequence: CASSPLVRDTQYF. The CDR3 coding sequence is TGTGCCAGCAGTCCGCTCGTGAGGGATACGCAGTATTTT.

V gene TRBV11-2 combines with J gene TRBJ1-5; maybe TRBD1 (5 bases). The CDR3 spans 15 residues. Germline values: CDR1 SGHAT, CDR2 FQNNGV. Trimming cost V 2 bases and J 7 bases, with 15 bases left between them. The chain's CDR3 is CASSLSGGPGQPQHF. The CDR3 DNA sequence: TGTGCCAGCAGCTTAAGCGGGGGACCCGGCCAGCCCCAGCATTTT.

V is TRBV5-1 and J is TRBJ2-1, with D perhaps matching TRBD2 (5 bases). The end of the DNA aligns better with TRBJ2-7, so the J call may be wrong. The CDR3 has 14 amino acids. In germline, CDR1 is SGHRS, CDR2 YFSETQ. The CDR3 reads CASSHQGPSGEQYF. As DNA, the CDR3 is TGCGCCAGCAGCCACCAAGGACCGTCGGGAGAGCAGTACTTC.

V usage is TRBV4-3 and J usage is TRBJ2-2; a possible D gene is TRBD1 (5 bases). Germline CDR1 reads LGHNA; CDR2 reads YSLEER. The CDR3 covers 15 residues. Trimming took off 2 bases at V and 3 bases at J, with 10 bases between the two ends. The CDR3 DNA follows: TGCGCCAGCAGCCAATCCCAGGGTTACACCGGGGAGCTGTTTTTT. Protein product: CASSQSQGYTGELFF.

The chain combines TRBV7-9 with TRBJ2-5; D not certain. Trimming took 4 bases from V and 7 from J, leaving 22 bases between them. CDR1 is SEHNR and CDR2 is FQNEAQ in the germline V gene (reference sequence). CDR3 size: 16 residues. The CDR3 bases are TGTGCCAGCAGCTCTCCGGGTGACCAACCGTCGGGGACCCAGTACTTC. Translation: CASSSPGDQPSGTQYF. Using reference TRBV7-9 and TRBJ2-5 for the parts outside the CDR3, the full variable domain is DTGVSQNPRHKITKRGQNVTFRCDPISEHNRLYWYRQTLGQGPEFLTYFQNEAQLEKSRLLSDRFSAERPKGSFSTLEIQRTEQGDSAMYLCASSSPGDQPSGTQYFGPGTRLLVL.

This clonotype was counted ten times or more. This chain connects TRBV4-3 to TRBJ1-1; D is undetermined. Looked up from germline, CDR1 is LGHNA and CDR2 is YSLEER. This CDR3 is built from 12 residues. Trimming stripped 6 bases from V and 0 bases from J, with 5 bases between. CDR3 amino acids: CASRGLNTEAFF. In DNA form, the CDR3 reads TGCGCCAGCAGGGGATTGAACACTGAAGCTTTCTTT.

The chain has TRBV29-1 and TRBJ1-2; possibly TRBD1 for D (6 bases). The CDR3 has 13 amino acids. Trimming took 6 bases from V and 8 from J, leaving 19 bases between them. Germline values: CDR1 SQVTM, CDR2 ANQGSEA. The CDR3 is CSVSDSPRSGYTF. The CDR3, as DNA: TGCAGCGTCTCGGACAGTCCCCGAAGCGGCTACACCTTC.

This chain links TRBV28 with TRBJ2-1, with 9 bases fitting TRBD1. V shed 8 bases, J shed 2 bases, and the junction held 13 bases outside the gene matches. There are 17 residues in the CDR3. Germline values: CDR1 MDHEN, CDR2 SYDVKM. The DNA for the CDR3 is TGTGCCAGCCGTTGGGGGGACAGGGAGACCACCTACAATGAGCAGTTCTTC. Translating it yields CASRWGDRETTYNEQFF.

V and J are TRBV13 and TRBJ2-1, with a possible D match to TRBD2 (5 bases). CDR3 size: 13 residues. Between the trimmed V and J ends, which lost 0 bases and 9 bases, there was a span of 9 bases. The V gene's germline CDR1 is PRHDT and CDR2 FYEKMQ (reference sequence). The CDR3, as DNA: TGTGCCAGCAGCTTAGGCGGGGAATTTGAGCAGTTCTTC. This gives the protein CASSLGGEFEQFF.

In this sample, this clonotype turned up a few times. The V call is TRBV7-2, the J call TRBJ2-1; D remains ambiguous. This CDR3 region has 15 residues. V was shortened by 2 bases and J by 9 bases, with 17 bases between the two germline ends. Per germline, CDR1 SGHTA and CDR2 FQGNSA. The CDR3 DNA reads TGTGCCAGCAGCTTAAGGGTCATCCTGGGTGCTGAGCAGTTCTTC. It specifies CASSLRVILGAEQFF.

This clonotype was observed a single time. The rearrangement joins TRBV20-1 to TRBJ2-1, with 9 bases that match TRBD2. V lost 7 bases, J lost 3 bases, and 16 bases stayed unmatched. CDR1 is DFQATT and CDR2 is SNEGSKA in the germline V gene (reference sequence). The CDR3 is made up of 17 amino acids. The CDR3 DNA sequence: TGCAGTGAGCTTTATATAGGCGGGGGGGCCAACTACAATGAGCAGTTCTTC. Translation gives CSELYIGGGANYNEQFF.

This chain links TRBV6-5 with TRBJ1-6; D gene unclear. Germline V gene lookup returns CDR1 MNHEY and CDR2 SVGAGI. The CDR3 totals 12 residues. V lost 8 bases to trimming and J lost 8 bases, with 10 bases between them. CDR3 DNA: TGTGCCAGCGGAACCACTGATTCACCCCTCCACTTT. It yields the protein CASGTTDSPLHF.

In its sample, this clonotype was seen once. Here the CDR3 reads CAISDWAKGWTEAFF. As DNA, the CDR3 is TGTGCCATCAGTGACTGGGCCAAGGGATGGACTGAAGCTTTCTTT. V usage is TRBV10-3 and J usage is TRBJ1-1; D is undetermined. With 3 bases removed from V and 5 bases from J, the gap between germline ends came to 16 bases. This CDR3 region has 15 residues. Germline V gene data show CDR1 as ENHRY and CDR2 as SYGVKD.

Only one count was recorded for this clonotype. V gene TRBV7-2 combines with J gene TRBJ2-1, with a tentative D call TRBD1 (6 bases). The CDR3 length is 13 residues. The V end lost 5 bases, the J end lost 8 bases, and 13 bases lay between the germline ends. The germline V gene has CDR1 SGHTA and CDR2 FQGNSA. CDR3 sequence reads: CASSIQGIYEQFF. The CDR3 DNA follows: TGTGCCAGCAGCATACAGGGCATTTATGAGCAGTTCTTC. Full variable domain (remainder filled in from reference TRBV7-2 and TRBJ2-1): GAGVSQSPSNKVTEKGKDVELRCDPISGHTALYWYRQSLGQGLEFLIYFQGNSAPDKSGLPSDRFSAERTGGSVSTLTIQRTQQEDSAVYLCASSIQGIYEQFFGPGTRLTVL.

V and J are TRBV24-1 and TRBJ1-1; the match to TRBD1 covers 8 bases. This CDR3 contains 15 residues. After removal of 4 bases from V and 3 bases from J, the junction contained 6 bases not matched to a gene. The germline CDR1 and CDR2 sequences are KGHDR and SFDVKD. The CDR3 sequence is CATSDPYRGDTEAFF. CDR3 coding DNA: TGTGCCACCAGTGACCCCTACAGGGGGGACACTGAAGCTTTCTTT.

V is TRBV7-6 and J is TRBJ2-5; possibly TRBD2 for D (6 bases). Trimming pared 5 bases from V and 6 bases from J, leaving 19 bases between. This CDR3 region has 15 residues. CDR1 and CDR2 (germline): SGHVS, FNYEAQ. The CDR3 reads CASSVGLATGKTQYF. The DNA for the CDR3 is TGTGCCAGCAGCGTTGGTCTAGCGACTGGGAAGACCCAGTACTTC.

This clonotype was detected only a few times. This chain uses TRBV7-2 with TRBJ2-6; D is ambiguous. V lost 7 bases and J 3 bases, leaving 10 bases between the germline ends. The CDR3 sequence is 14 residues long. Germline CDR1 SGHTA, CDR2 FQGNSA. For the CDR3, the DNA is TGTGCCAGCACCTCCCCCTATGGGGCCAACGTCCTGACTTTC. Its translation: CASTSPYGANVLTF. The full variable domain, its missing parts supplied by reference TRBV7-2 and TRBJ2-6, is GAGVSQSPSNKVTEKGKDVELRCDPISGHTALYWYRQSLGQGLEFLIYFQGNSAPDKSGLPSDRFSAERTGGSVSTLTIQRTQQEDSAVYLCASTSPYGANVLTFGAGSRLTVL.

V is TRBV12-3 or TRBV12-4 and J is TRBJ1-2; D uncertain. The CDR3 is made up of 15 amino acids. V dropped 6 bases and J dropped 3 bases, with 17 bases sitting between them. CDR3 sequence (DNA): TGTGCCAGCAGCCCCCAGAGAAGGGCCCACTATGGCTACACCTTC. This translates into CASSPQRRAHYGYTF.

The gene calls are TRBV9 and TRBJ2-3, with no clear D. With 0 bases removed from V and 0 bases from J, the gap between germline ends came to 11 bases. Germline CDR1 is SGDLS and CDR2 is YYNGEE. The CDR3 has 16 residues. The chain's CDR3 is CASSVEGTTSTDTQYF. The CDR3 bases are TGTGCCAGCAGCGTAGAGGGCACCACTAGCACAGATACGCAGTATTTT.

The chain has TRBV9 and TRBJ2-3, with 9 bases lining up with TRBD2. The J segment lost 3 bases and the V segment lost 0 bases, leaving 8 bases of the junction unmatched. This CDR3 has 17 residues. Germline V CDR1 and CDR2: SGDLS, YYNGEE. CDR3 sequence (DNA): TGTGCCAGCAGCGTAGAACCCTCTAGCGGGGTTACAGATACGCAGTATTTT. Its translation is CASSVEPSSGVTDTQYF. Full variable domain (remainder filled in from reference TRBV9 and TRBJ2-3): DSGVTQTPKHLITATGQRVTLRCSPRSGDLSVYWYQQSLDQGLQFLIQYYNGEERAKGNILERFSAQQFPDLHSELNLSSLELGDSALYFCASSVEPSSGVTDTQYFGPGTRLTVL.

This clonotype was counted between two and nine times. This chain joins TRBV5-6 and TRBJ1-2, with D uncertain. Germline lookup yields CDR1 SGHDT and CDR2 YYEEEE. Trimming left V 4 bases short and J 8 bases short, with 12 bases between. The CDR3 has 12 residues. As DNA, the CDR3 is TGTGCCAGCAGCCCGGACCGGCTCGGCTACACCTTC. Its translation is CASSPDRLGYTF.

This clonotype was counted a few times. V usage is TRBV5-1 and J usage is TRBJ2-5; no firm D call. This CDR3 region has 15 residues. CDR1 and CDR2 (germline): SGHRS, YFSETQ. The V and J ends lost 3 bases and 5 bases respectively, with 17 bases between them. This CDR3 reads CASSSRATGMETQYF. In nucleotides, the CDR3 is TGCGCCAGCAGCTCCCGGGCCACCGGAATGGAGACCCAGTACTTC.

The chain combines TRBV10-3 with TRBJ2-1; 11 bases line up with TRBD2. Germline CDR1 is ENHRY and CDR2 is SYGVKD. This CDR3 has 17 residues. J was trimmed by 8 bases and V by 6 bases; bases with no gene match: 15. The CDR3 here is CAIRYSGGARSIDEQFF. The CDR3 DNA reads as TGTGCCATCAGATATAGCGGGGGGGCCAGGTCGATCGATGAGCAGTTCTTC.